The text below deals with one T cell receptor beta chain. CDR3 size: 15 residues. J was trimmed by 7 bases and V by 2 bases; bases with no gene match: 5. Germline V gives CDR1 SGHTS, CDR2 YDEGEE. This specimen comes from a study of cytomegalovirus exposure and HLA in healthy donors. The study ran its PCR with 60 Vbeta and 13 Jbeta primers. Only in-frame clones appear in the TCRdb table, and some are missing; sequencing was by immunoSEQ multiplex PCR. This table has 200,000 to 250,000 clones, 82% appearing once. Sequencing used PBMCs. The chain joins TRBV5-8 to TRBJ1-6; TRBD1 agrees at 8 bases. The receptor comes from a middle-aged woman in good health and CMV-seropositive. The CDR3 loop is CASSFSDRENSPLHF. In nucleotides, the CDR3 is TGTGCCAGCAGCTTCTCGGACAGGGAGAATTCACCCCTCCACTTT.